This note documents a single T cell receptor beta chain sequence. The antigen is not known. This sample is drawn from a study of radiation and T cells in renal cell carcinoma. Study conclusions and caveats: No pretreatment tumor biopsies were available for baseline clonotypes.

Assay used: immunoSEQ multiplex PCR; TCRdb lists only in-frame clones, some missing. The data show roughly 130,000 clones, roughly 77% seen once. Time point meaning: blood 2 weeks post-SBRT. Described treatment: 15 Gy SBRT to primary tumor, nephrectomy 4 weeks later. Sequencing used blood, obtained from a patient whose treatment included radiotherapy and nephrectomy. The receptor was derived from a woman aged 60-75 years with renal cell carcinoma.

The CDR3 DNA is TGCGCCAGCAGCCCTGAGGGGGGGGCGTTGGGACAGCCCCAGCATTTT. It specifies CASSPEGGALGQPQHF. V gene TRBV5-1 combines with J gene TRBJ1-5, with D possibly matching TRBD1 (6 bases). The CDR3 extends over 16 amino acids. Trimming stripped 4 bases from V and 7 bases from J, with 21 bases between. The germline V gene has CDR1 SGHRS and CDR2 YFSETQ.